These 19 T cell receptor beta chains were sequenced from one sample in a study of blood T cell repertoires in COVID-19. Some clones are missing from TCRdb's copy, which holds only in-frame ones; the method was immunoSEQ multiplex PCR. The sample contains 90,000 to 120,000 clones, roughly 71% of which appear only once. Sequencing was carried out using peripheral blood. The receptors here all came from an older man with acute or convalescent COVID-19.

CDR3 nucleotides: TGTGCCAGTAGTATTATATGGGGAGGCGATCAGCCCCAGCATTTT. Translated, it gives CASSIIWGGDQPQHF. The chain joins TRBV19 to TRBJ1-5; D is ambiguous. The CDR3 has 15 amino acids. Germline CDR1 and CDR2: LNHDA and SQIVND (reference sequence). V dropped 3 bases and J dropped 5 bases, with 14 bases sitting between them.

This chain connects TRBV21-1 to TRBJ2-7; the D call in the table, TRBD2, was not verified against the DNA. TRBV21-1 is reported as a pseudogene. The CDR3 loop spans 15 amino acids. Here the CDR3 DNA reads TGTGCCAGCAGCGGGGGACTAGCGAACTCCTACGAGCAGTACTTC. It specifies CASSGGLANSYEQYF.

The chain links TRBV6-5 to TRBJ1-2; TRBD1 matches 8 bases. The CDR3 length is 13 residues. The germline CDR1 and CDR2 sequences are MNHEY and SVGAGI. After removal of 10 bases from V and 2 bases from J, the junction contained 6 bases not matched to a gene. CDR3 nucleotides: TGTGCCACCAGACAGGGGAACAACTATGGCTACACCTTC. The encoded protein is CATRQGNNYGYTF.

V and J are TRBV29-1 and TRBJ1-1; maybe TRBD1 (5 bases). The CDR3 is 13 residues long. Germline CDR1 SQVTM, CDR2 ANQGSEA. Trimming took 7 bases from V and 4 from J, leaving 16 bases between them. The CDR3 loop is CSGGAKEGTEAFF. CDR3 nucleotide sequence: TGCAGCGGTGGGGCCAAGGAGGGCACTGAAGCTTTCTTT.

This clone is a singleton in its sample. The CDR3 loop is CAWERGSGSRNEQFF. The CDR3 DNA follows: TGTGCCTGGGAAAGGGGTAGCGGGAGTAGGAATGAGCAGTTCTTC. The chain has TRBV30 and TRBJ2-1, with 9 bases identical to TRBD2. This CDR3 spans 15 amino acids. Germline values: CDR1 GTSNPN, CDR2 SVGIG (reference sequence). The V and J ends lost 5 bases and 7 bases, in that order; junction bases with no gene match: 12.

In this sample, this clone turned up once. The chain has TRBV7-9 and TRBJ2-3; maybe TRBD1 (6 bases). Trimming removed 2 bases from V and 3 bases from J, with 18 bases in between. Germline V gene sequence: CDR1 SEHNR, CDR2 FQNEAQ (reference sequence). The CDR3 runs 17 residues. The CDR3 DNA follows: TGTGCCAGCAGCTTACCTGCTAGGGGGAGAAAGACAGATACGCAGTATTTT. This codes for CASSLPARGRKTDTQYF.

The gene calls are TRBV5-1 and TRBJ2-2, with 7 bases identical to TRBD1. The V and J ends lost 4 bases and 10 bases, in that order; junction bases with no gene match: 7. Germline V gene data show CDR1 as SGHRS and CDR2 as YFSETQ. The CDR3 has 13 residues. The DNA of the CDR3 is TGCGCCAGCAGCCAGGGGGACACCTCGGAGCTGTTTTTT. It specifies CASSQGDTSELFF.

The chain recombines TRBV29-1 with TRBJ1-5; unclear D gene. Germline loops: CDR1 SQVTM, CDR2 ANQGSEA. V lost 6 bases and J 0 bases, leaving 9 bases between the germline ends. The CDR3 is 13 amino acids. The CDR3 reads CSVGENSNQPQHF. In DNA, the CDR3 is TGCAGCGTGGGAGAGAATAGCAATCAGCCCCAGCATTTT.

In nucleotides, the CDR3 is TGTGCCAGCACCCGCCAGGGGGCAGGGGCGGGAGCTTCTCAACAGTACTTC. As protein: CASTRQGAGAGASQQYF. The rearrangement links TRBV28 to TRBJ2-7; perhaps TRBD1 as D (8 bases). The CDR3 runs to 17 residues. Looked up from germline, CDR1 is MDHEN and CDR2 is SYDVKM. Trimming took off 7 bases at V and 10 bases at J, with 32 bases between the two ends.

Only a few counts were recorded for this clone. V usage is TRBV29-1 and J usage is TRBJ2-3; D call uncertain. This CDR3 spans 12 amino acids. Trimming left V 6 bases short and J 0 bases short, with 7 bases between. Germline loops: CDR1 SQVTM, CDR2 ANQGSEA. The CDR3 DNA reads TGCAGCGTCGGCGGTAGCACAGATACGCAGTATTTT. Its translation: CSVGGSTDTQYF.

The rearrangement joins TRBV3-1 (or the pseudogene TRBV3-2) to TRBJ1-1; TRBD1 agrees at 8 bases. The germline gives CDR1 LGHDT, CDR2 YNNKEL (reference sequence). The CDR3 length is 13 residues. V trimming: 4 bases; J trimming: 7 bases; junction bases outside the gene matches: 5. The CDR3 is CASSLGTGIEAFF. In DNA form, the CDR3 reads TGTGCCAGCAGCCTGGGGACAGGCATTGAAGCTTTCTTT.

J is TRBJ2-2 and V is TRBV10-1; no reliable D call. CDR1 and CDR2 from the germline V gene are WNHNN and SYGVQD (reference sequence). This CDR3 is built from 14 residues. The germline V and J ends were trimmed by 5 bases and 6 bases, with 13 bases remaining between them. CDR3 coding DNA: TGCGCCAGCAGTCCCTATGTTGCGTCCGGGGAGCTGTTTTTT. It codes for CASSPYVASGELFF.

The chain uses TRBV2 and TRBJ2-7; 9 bases line up with TRBD2. The CDR3 has 15 amino acids. The V and J ends lost 5 bases and 0 bases, in that order; junction bases with no gene match: 5. Germline assignment: CDR1 SNHLY and CDR2 FYNNEI. The CDR3 DNA reads TGTGCCAGCAGTCGATTTAGCGGGAGCTCCTACGAGCAGTACTTC. It codes for CASSRFSGSSYEQYF.

The gene calls are TRBV7-2 and TRBJ1-4; 10 nucleotides match TRBD1. Germline V lookup: CDR1 SGHTA, CDR2 FQGNSA. There are 14 residues in the CDR3. J gave up 7 bases and V 5 bases, and 4 bases lay outside the gene matches. The CDR3 loop reads CASSTRQGAEKLFF. Here the CDR3 DNA reads TGTGCCAGCAGCACTCGACAGGGGGCTGAAAAACTGTTTTTT. The full variable domain, in which reference TRBV7-2 and TRBJ1-4 provide the parts outside the CDR3, is GAGVSQSPSNKVTEKGKDVELRCDPISGHTALYWYRQSLGQGLEFLIYFQGNSAPDKSGLPSDRFSAERTGGSVSTLTIQRTQQEDSAVYLCASSTRQGAEKLFFGSGTQLSVL.

The chain joins TRBV29-1 to TRBJ2-3, with a weak D call TRBD1 (5 bases). The CDR3 runs to 14 residues. Trimming shortened V by 7 bases and J by 2 bases, and 16 bases separated the two germline ends. Germline lookup yields CDR1 SQVTM and CDR2 ANQGSEA. The CDR3 sequence: CSARQNLYTDTQYF. The CDR3, as DNA: TGCAGCGCAAGACAGAATTTATACACAGATACGCAGTATTTT.

This chain connects TRBV28 to TRBJ2-1; 13 bases match TRBD2. CDR1 and CDR2 (germline): MDHEN, SYDVKM. Trimming cost V 4 bases and J 5 bases; bases outside gene matches: 5. The CDR3 is 16 residues long. The CDR3 DNA sequence: TGTGCCAGCAGTTCCTTAGGGACTAGCGGGAACAATGAGCAGTTCTTC. This gives the protein CASSSLGTSGNNEQFF.

This chain uses TRBV3-1 (or the pseudogene TRBV3-2) with TRBJ1-2; D perhaps matches TRBD1 (6 bases). This CDR3 is 13 amino acids long. The V end lost 3 bases, the J end lost 4 bases, and 9 bases lay between the germline ends. Looked up from germline, CDR1 is LGHDT and CDR2 is YNNKEL (reference sequence). The CDR3 loop reads CASSQTGSYGYTF. CDR3 bases: TGTGCCAGCAGCCAGACAGGTAGCTATGGCTACACCTTC.

The chain uses TRBV5-6 and TRBJ1-2; D may be TRBD1 (5 bases). Trimming shortened V by 1 base and J by 5 bases, and 6 bases separated the two germline ends. Germline V gives CDR1 SGHDT, CDR2 YYEEEE. The CDR3 length is 12 residues. The CDR3 nucleotides are TGTGCCAGCAGCTTGAGACAGTATGGCTACACCTTC. Translated: CASSLRQYGYTF.

The CDR3 DNA reads as TGTGCCAGCAGTGAAATAAGGACAGGGGGACGAAACACCATATATTTT. Protein product: CASSEIRTGGRNTIYF. The chain joins TRBV6-1 to TRBJ1-3; 10 nucleotides agree with TRBD1. The CDR3 loop spans 16 amino acids. Per germline, CDR1 MNHNS and CDR2 SASEGT. The V segment lost 2 bases and the J segment 5 bases; nucleotides outside the gene matches: 6.